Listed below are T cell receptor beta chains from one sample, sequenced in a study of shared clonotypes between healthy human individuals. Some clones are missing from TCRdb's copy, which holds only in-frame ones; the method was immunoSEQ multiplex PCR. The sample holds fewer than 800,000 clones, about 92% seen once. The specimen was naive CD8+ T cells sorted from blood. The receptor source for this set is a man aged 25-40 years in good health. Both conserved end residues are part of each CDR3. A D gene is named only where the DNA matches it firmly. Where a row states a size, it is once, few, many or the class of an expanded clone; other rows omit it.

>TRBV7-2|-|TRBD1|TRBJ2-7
CASSPRNRGNEQYF
TGTGCCAGCAGCCCCCGCAACAGGGGGAACGAGCAGTACTTC
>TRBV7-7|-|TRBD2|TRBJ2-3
CASSSGGGTDTQYF
TGTGCTAGCAGCTCGGGGGGAGGCACAGATACGCAGTATTTT
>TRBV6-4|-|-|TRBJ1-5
CASSDGRVPSNQPQHF
TGTGCCAGCAGTGACGGCAGGGTGCCTAGCAATCAGCCCCAGCATTTT
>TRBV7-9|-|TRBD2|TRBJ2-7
CASSSTQAGDKEQYF
TGTGCCAGCAGCTCCACTCAAGCGGGAGACAAAGAGCAGTACTTC
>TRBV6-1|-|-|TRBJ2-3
CASSDEGSVDTQYF
TGTGCCAGCAGTGATGAGGGCTCGGTGGATACGCAGTATTTT
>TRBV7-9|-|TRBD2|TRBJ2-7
CASSGLAGEIGYEQYF
TGTGCCAGCAGTGGACTAGCGGGGGAGATCGGATACGAGCAGTACTTC
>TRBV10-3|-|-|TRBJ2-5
CAISESNYGQETQYF
TGTGCCATCAGTGAGTCGAATTACGGACAAGAGACCCAGTACTTC
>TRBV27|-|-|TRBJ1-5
CASRGGHGGSNQPQHF
TGTGCCAGCAGGGGGGGCCATGGCGGGAGCAATCAGCCCCAGCATTTT
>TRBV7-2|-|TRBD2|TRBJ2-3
CASSWTSGDTQYF
TGTGCCAGCAGCTGGACTAGCGGTGATACGCAGTATTTT
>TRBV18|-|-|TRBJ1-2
CASSRLRDGYTF
TGTGCCAGCTCACGCCTCAGGGATGGCTACACCTTC
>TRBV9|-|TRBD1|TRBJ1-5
CASSRGQTNQPQHF
TGTGCCAGCAGCCGGGGACAGACCAATCAGCCCCAGCATTTT
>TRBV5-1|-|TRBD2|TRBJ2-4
CASSLGLAGAPGDLQYF
TGCGCCAGCAGCTTGGGGCTAGCGGGAGCCCCAGGGGATCTTCAGTACTTC
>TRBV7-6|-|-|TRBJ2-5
CATLQGFGETQYF
TGTGCCACCCTCCAGGGCTTTGGGGAGACCCAGTACTTC
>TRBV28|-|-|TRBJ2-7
CASSFPRGRGNYEQYF
TGTGCCAGCAGTTTCCCCCGGGGAAGGGGGAACTACGAGCAGTACTTC
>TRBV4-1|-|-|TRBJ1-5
CASSQEGQGRNQPQHF
TGCGCCAGCAGCCAAGAAGGGCAGGGCCGCAATCAGCCCCAGCATTTT
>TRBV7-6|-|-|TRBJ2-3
CASRLGSGDTQYF
TGTGCCAGCAGGCTAGGGTCTGGAGATACGCAGTATTTT
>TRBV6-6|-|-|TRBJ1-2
CASSPQASYYGYTF
TGTGCCAGCAGTCCACAGGCCTCCTACTATGGCTACACCTTC
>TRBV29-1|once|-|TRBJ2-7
CSVEDRGYEQYF
TGCAGCGTTGAAGATCGGGGATACGAGCAGTACTTC
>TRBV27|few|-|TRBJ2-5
CASSPLGETQYF
TGTGCCAGCAGTCCTTTAGGGGAGACCCAGTACTTC
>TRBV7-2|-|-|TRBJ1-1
CASSLVPGNTEAFF
TGTGCCAGCAGCTTAGTCCCAGGGAACACTGAAGCTTTCTTT
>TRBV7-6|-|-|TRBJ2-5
CASSLAVAEAQETQYF
TGTGCCAGCAGCTTAGCGGTAGCGGAGGCCCAAGAGACCCAGTACTTC
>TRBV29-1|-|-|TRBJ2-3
CSVPKASPGTQYF
TGCAGCGTTCCAAAGGCTAGCCCGGGTACGCAGTATTTT
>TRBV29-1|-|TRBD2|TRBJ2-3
CSVEEGTSGRMTDTQYF
TGCAGCGTTGAAGAGGGGACTAGCGGGAGGATGACAGATACGCAGTATTTT
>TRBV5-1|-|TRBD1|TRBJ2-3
CASSPGTGGPTDTQYF
TGCGCCAGCTCCCCCGGGACAGGGGGTCCCACAGATACGCAGTATTTT
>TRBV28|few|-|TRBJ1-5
CASSPLTLHQPQHF
TGTGCCAGCAGTCCCCTGACCCTCCATCAGCCCCAGCATTTT
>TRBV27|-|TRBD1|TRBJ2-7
CASSLIRQGVYEQYF
TGTGCCAGCAGTTTAATCCGACAGGGCGTCTACGAGCAGTACTTC
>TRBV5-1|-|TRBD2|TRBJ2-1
CASSFSSGGEQFF
TGCGCCAGCAGCTTCTCTAGCGGGGGTGAGCAGTTCTTC
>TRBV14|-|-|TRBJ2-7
CASSQDPPDEQYF
TGTGCCAGCAGCCAAGATCCCCCGGACGAGCAGTACTTC
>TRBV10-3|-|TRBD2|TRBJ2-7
CAISELAGGDEQYF
TGTGCCATCAGCGAACTAGCGGGAGGTGACGAGCAGTACTTC
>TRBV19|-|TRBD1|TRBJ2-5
CASSVRQGIETQYF
TGTGCCAGTAGTGTAAGACAGGGAATAGAGACCCAGTACTTC
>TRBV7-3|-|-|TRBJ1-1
CASSSTGMNTEAFF
TGTGCCAGCAGCTCCACCGGCATGAACACTGAAGCTTTCTTT
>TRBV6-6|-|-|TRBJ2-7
CASSLDRTRDEQYF
TGTGCCAGCAGTCTCGACAGGACTAGAGACGAGCAGTACTTC
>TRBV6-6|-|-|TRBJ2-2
CASSYFKDAGELFF
TGTGCCAGCAGTTACTTTAAGGATGCCGGGGAGCTGTTTTTT
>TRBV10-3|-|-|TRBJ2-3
CAISEFRTDTQYF
TGTGCCATCAGTGAGTTCCGAACAGATACGCAGTATTTT
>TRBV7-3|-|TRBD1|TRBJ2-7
CASSSSTGVGEQYF
TGTGCCAGCAGCTCCTCGACAGGGGTGGGGGAGCAGTACTTC
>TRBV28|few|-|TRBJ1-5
CASSLLGRYSNQPQHF
TGTGCCAGCAGTTTATTGGGCAGGTATAGCAATCAGCCCCAGCATTTT
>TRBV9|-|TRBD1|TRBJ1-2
CASSVGSGGDYGYTF
TGTGCCAGCAGCGTAGGGTCAGGGGGGGACTATGGCTACACCTTC
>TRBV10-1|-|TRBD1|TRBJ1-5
CASSEPKSQGPGNQPQHF
TGCGCCAGCAGTGAGCCGAAATCACAGGGGCCAGGCAATCAGCCCCAGCATTTT
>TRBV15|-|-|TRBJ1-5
CATSRDLGRNQPQHF
TGTGCCACCAGCAGAGATCTCGGCAGAAATCAGCCCCAGCATTTT
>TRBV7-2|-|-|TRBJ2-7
CASSSGPSYEQYF
TGTGCCAGCAGTTCAGGCCCCTCCTACGAGCAGTACTTC
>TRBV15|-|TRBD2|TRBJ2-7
CATSTPSAGRYEQYF
TGTGCCACCAGCACACCCTCGGCCGGGAGGTACGAGCAGTACTTC